The sample holds one count of the clone carrying this TCR beta chain. Trimming took off 7 bases at V and 5 bases at J, with 8 bases between the two ends. CDR3 length equals 11 residues. Germline CDR1 is MNHNS and CDR2 is SASEGT. The data stem from a study of OX40 agonist ivuxolimab in advanced cancers. Sequenced by immunoSEQ multiplex PCR; TCRdb stores in-frame clones only, minus some. The sample yields tens of thousands of clones, roughly 85% seen once. V gene TRBV6-1 combines with J gene TRBJ1-1; tentative D call: TRBD1 (5 bases). The origin of this receptor is an adult with an advanced solid tumor such as melanoma, head and neck, liver or kidney cancer. This material consisted of CD4+ or CD8+ T cells sorted from blood, taken in a trial of the OX40 agonist ivuxolimab. The DNA of the CDR3 is TGTGCCAGCACCCCAGGGACTGAAGCTTTCTTT. Amino acids: CASTPGTEAFF.